These 3 T cell receptor beta chains were sequenced from one sample in a study of T cell responses to AZD1222 COVID-19 vaccine. Using immunoSEQ multiplex PCR, the repertoire was profiled, and TCRdb retains in-frame clones only, with some absent. The repertoire includes tens of thousands of clones, roughly nine tenths of them detected once, and 5% to 6.5% sits in the top ten. The sequenced sample was peripheral blood, obtained on day 0 of AZD1222 vaccination. The receptors were sampled from an adult in good health.

This sequence joins TRBV4-2 and TRBJ2-3, with a weak D call TRBD2 (6 bases). The CDR3 length is 15 residues. Germline V gene data show CDR1 as LGHNA and CDR2 as YNFKEQ. V gave up 3 bases and J gave up 0 bases, with 10 bases separating them. CDR3 DNA: TGTGCCAGCAGCCAGAGTAGCGGAAGCACAGATACGCAGTATTTT. Amino acid sequence: CASSQSSGSTDTQYF.

This clone has a single count. This chain connects TRBV3-1 (or the pseudogene TRBV3-2) to TRBJ2-3, with D uncertain. V was cut by 0 bases and J by 9 bases, with 10 bases left in between. CDR3 length: 13 residues. Looked up from germline, CDR1 is LGHDT and CDR2 is YNNKEL (reference sequence). As DNA, the CDR3 is TGTGCCAGCAGCCAAGATTCATTAGGGACGCAGTATTTT. It codes for CASSQDSLGTQYF.

In this sample, this clone turned up a few times. The chain joins TRBV27 to TRBJ1-6; the match to TRBD1 covers 7 bases. The CDR3 sequence is 17 residues long. The germline CDR1 and CDR2 sequences are MNHEY and SMNVEV (reference sequence). The V segment lost 8 bases and the J segment 0 bases; nucleotides outside the gene matches: 10. The CDR3 here is CASGGAGGSSYNSPLHF. DNA for the CDR3: TGTGCCAGCGGGGGGGCAGGGGGTAGCTCCTATAATTCACCCCTCCACTTT.